One and the same sample provided the 12 T cell receptor beta chains below, sequenced in a study of blood T cell repertoires in COVID-19. TCRdb keeps only in-frame clones here, not all; method: immunoSEQ multiplex PCR. The sample comprises about 130,000 clones, over 75% of which are singletons, and 25% to 30% rests with the top ten. Sequencing was done on a sample of peripheral blood. The origin of the receptors is an elderly woman with acute or convalescent COVID-19.

This clone was counted a single time. The V call is TRBV12-3 or TRBV12-4, the J call TRBJ1-2; TRBD1 is a possible D gene (6 bases). The V gene lost 8 bases and the J gene lost 7 bases, with 17 bases spanning the gap. This CDR3 region has 13 residues. CDR3 loop: CASRYRERGGYTF. CDR3 sequence (DNA): TGTGCCAGCCGATACAGGGAAAGGGGTGGCTACACCTTC.

The chain carries TRBV3-1 (or the pseudogene TRBV3-2) and TRBJ1-3, with a weak D call TRBD1 (6 bases). V was pared by 1 base and J by 5 bases, with 21 bases between. The CDR3 spans 18 residues. CDR1 and CDR2 (germline): LGHDT, YNNKEL (reference sequence). This CDR3 is CASSQGIFGTGLRNTIYF. The CDR3 bases are TGTGCCAGCAGCCAAGGTATATTTGGCACAGGGCTTAGAAACACCATATATTTT.

The chain links TRBV10-1 to TRBJ1-1, with 8 bases that match TRBD1. V trimming: 5 bases; J trimming: 12 bases; junction bases outside the gene matches: 8. CDR3 length: 12 residues. CDR1 and CDR2 (germline): WNHNN, SYGVQD (reference sequence). CDR3 region: CASSNLDRGTFF. As DNA, the CDR3 is TGCGCCAGCAGTAACCTCGACAGGGGAACTTTCTTT.

The chain has TRBV7-8 and TRBJ2-2; perhaps TRBD1 as D (5 bases). Per the germline V gene, CDR1 is SGHVS and CDR2 is FQNEAQ. V lost 5 bases to trimming and J lost 5 bases, with 9 bases between them. The CDR3 is 13 amino acids. CDR3 sequence: CASSKHRTGELFF. Here the CDR3 DNA reads TGTGCCAGCAGCAAACACAGGACCGGGGAGCTGTTTTTT.

The chain has TRBV6-2 or TRBV6-3 and TRBJ1-4; D is uncertain. Per the germline V gene, CDR1 is MNHEY and CDR2 is SVGEGT. The ends were cut back, 4 bases at V and 5 bases at J, with 11 bases in the middle. The CDR3 extends over 14 amino acids. The CDR3 loop reads CASSWSGLNEKLFF. The DNA of the CDR3 is TGTGCCAGCAGTTGGAGCGGATTAAATGAAAAACTGTTTTTT.

This clone was counted once. This chain joins TRBV3-1 (or the pseudogene TRBV3-2) and TRBJ1-6; D is undetermined. The CDR3 spans 13 residues. V lost 1 base, J lost 9 bases, and 7 bases lay in between. In germline, CDR1 is LGHDT, CDR2 YNNKEL (reference sequence). CDR3 protein: CASSQASISPLHF. The CDR3 DNA is TGTGCCAGCAGCCAAGCCTCTATTTCACCCCTCCACTTT.

The rearrangement uses TRBV7-9 and TRBJ1-6; possibly TRBD1 for D (5 bases). Germline CDR1 reads SEHNR; CDR2 reads FQNEAQ (reference sequence). Trimming stripped 2 bases from V and 12 bases from J, with 8 bases between. This CDR3 contains 12 residues. In DNA form, the CDR3 reads TGTGCCAGCAGCTTAAGGGGTCTACCCCTCCACTTT. Translation gives CASSLRGLPLHF.

The chain carries TRBV4-1 and TRBJ2-1; 11 nucleotides line up with TRBD1. Germline-derived CDR1 and CDR2 are MGHRA and YSYEKL. V dropped 1 base and J dropped 6; count of bases not matched to a gene: 8. CDR3 length: 17 amino acids. In DNA, the CDR3 is TGCGCCAGCAGCCAAGTCGTCGGGACAGGGGGTATCAATGAGCAGTTCTTC. It codes for CASSQVVGTGGINEQFF.

The gene calls are TRBV5-6 and TRBJ1-6; 8 bases are a match to TRBD1. V trimming: 3 bases; J trimming: 7 bases; junction bases outside the gene matches: 3. The CDR3 is made up of 14 amino acids. Germline-derived CDR1 and CDR2 are SGHDT and YYEEEE. The CDR3 sequence: CASSSRQGNSPLHF. The CDR3 DNA is TGTGCCAGCAGCTCTCGACAGGGGAATTCACCCCTCCACTTT.

The rearrangement joins TRBV28 to TRBJ1-5; D gene ambiguous. Germline-derived CDR1 and CDR2 are MDHEN and SYDVKM. The length of the CDR3 is 13 residues. The ends were cut back, 5 bases at V and 3 bases at J, with 8 bases in the middle. The DNA of the CDR3 is TGTGCCAGCAGTCTCAGGTTCAATCAGCCCCAGCATTTT. This sequence encodes CASSLRFNQPQHF.

V is TRBV19 and J is TRBJ1-2; 7 bases align to TRBD1. This CDR3 comprises 14 residues. The germline V gene encodes CDR1 LNHDA and CDR2 SQIVND (reference sequence). V lost 6 bases and J lost 8; bases outside the gene matches: 12. The CDR3 spells CASRYGTALPGYTF. The CDR3 DNA reads TGTGCCAGTAGGTATGGGACAGCCCTCCCGGGCTACACCTTC.

V and J are TRBV6-5 and TRBJ2-1, with D maybe TRBD2 (5 bases). The CDR3 runs 14 residues. Germline V gene sequence: CDR1 MNHEY, CDR2 SVGAGI. The V end was cut by 5 bases, the J end by 0 bases, with 8 bases between. Written as DNA, the CDR3 is TGTGCCAGCAGTAGCGGTGGCTCCTACAATGAGCAGTTCTTC. Protein: CASSSGGSYNEQFF.